This T cell receptor (beta chain) was captured by sequencing in a study of CD8 T cells in ankylosing spondylitis. Worth noting for this clonotype: The target antigen is unknown.

V was clipped by 2 bases and J by 0 bases; unmatched bases: 6. Germline values: CDR1 LNHDA, CDR2 SQIVND (reference sequence). The length of the CDR3 is 16 residues. For TCR beta, libraries came from quantitative 5'-RACE with molecular barcodes. TCRdb called the 5' RACE reads again in MiXCR, with one record for every CDR3 protein. The table lists around 340,000 distinct CDR3 sequences, roughly 14% of them singletons. Findings and limits, study-wide: Ankylosing spondylitis blood appeared to carry a characteristic TCR beta motif of roughly eight highly homologous variants. Disease-linked clones reportedly concentrated significantly in matched ankylosing spondylitis synovial fluid.

The chain employs TRBV19 and TRBJ1-1; 7 positions agree with TRBD1. Sequenced input: blood, either unsorted or a sorted T cell fraction (not recorded which). The origin of this receptor is a male donor with ankylosing spondylitis or in good health (not recorded which). The CDR3 DNA is TGTGCCAGTAGTATATCGCAGGGGGTGATGAACACTGAAGCTTTCTTT. It translates to CASSISQGVMNTEAFF.